This TCR beta chain was recovered during a study of blood T cell repertoires in COVID-19. Across the whole study: T cells, B-cell-depleted T cells, or PBMCs provided the cDNA or gDNA that served as material.

Authors' processing steps: Amplification from reference gene primers served as the basis for estimated nucleated cell counts. Profiled with immunoSEQ multiplex PCR; TCRdb holds only in-frame clones, not every one. For V, J and clone size, that table is used; D and trimming come from the DNA. The profile shows fewer than 350,000 clones, approximately 90% of them singletons. Adults between about 18 and 95 years of age took part from 24 US areas. Cohorts were assigned according to the clinical history that participants reported. This receptor was obtained from a woman in her sixties or seventies in a cohort exposed to, infected with or recovered from COVID-19 (not recorded which). Input material: PBMCs or T cells enriched from blood (not recorded which).

The CDR3 bases are TGCGCCAGCAGCCCAACTAGTAAAAACATTCAGTACTTC. It codes for CASSPTSKNIQYF. This chain links TRBV5-1 with TRBJ2-4, with D possibly being TRBD2 (5 bases). V lost 4 bases and J 4 bases, leaving 9 bases between the germline ends. The CDR3 has 13 residues. Germline values: CDR1 SGHRS, CDR2 YFSETQ.